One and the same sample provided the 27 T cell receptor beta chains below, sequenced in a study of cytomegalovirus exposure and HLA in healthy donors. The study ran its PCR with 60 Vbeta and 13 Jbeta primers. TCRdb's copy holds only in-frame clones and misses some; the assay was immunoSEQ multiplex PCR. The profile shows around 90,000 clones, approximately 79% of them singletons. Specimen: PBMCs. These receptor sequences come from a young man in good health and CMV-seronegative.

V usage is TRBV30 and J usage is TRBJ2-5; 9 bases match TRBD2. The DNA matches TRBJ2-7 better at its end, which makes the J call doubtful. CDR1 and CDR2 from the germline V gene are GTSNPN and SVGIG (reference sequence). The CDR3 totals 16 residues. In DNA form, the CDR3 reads TGTGCCTGGAGAATGACCGAGCGGGGGGCCCTCTACGAGCAGTACTTC. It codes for CAWRMTERGALYEQYF.

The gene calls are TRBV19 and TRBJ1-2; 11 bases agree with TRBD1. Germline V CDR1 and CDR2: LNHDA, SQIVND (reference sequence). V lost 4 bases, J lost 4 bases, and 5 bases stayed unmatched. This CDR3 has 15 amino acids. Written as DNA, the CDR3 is TGTGCCAGTAGTAGGACAGGGGGCGAGGTCTATGGCTACACCTTC. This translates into CASSRTGGEVYGYTF.

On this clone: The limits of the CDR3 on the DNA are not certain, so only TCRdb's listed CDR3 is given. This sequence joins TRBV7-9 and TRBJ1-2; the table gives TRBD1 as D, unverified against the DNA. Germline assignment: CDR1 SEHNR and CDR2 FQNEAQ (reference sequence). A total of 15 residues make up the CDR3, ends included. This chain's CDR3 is CASSTSTGARWGYTF.

The CDR3: CASSLAGGETGGYTF. The CDR3 DNA is TGCGCCAGCAGCTTGGCGGGCGGGGAAACCGGGGGCTACACCTTC. This chain joins TRBV5-1 and TRBJ1-2; D gene uncertain. The ends were cut back, 0 bases at V and 8 bases at J, with 17 bases in the middle. Germline CDR1 reads SGHRS; CDR2 reads YFSETQ. CDR3 size: 15 residues. Full variable domain (rest looked up from reference TRBV5-1 and TRBJ1-2): KAGVTQTPRYLIKTRGQQVTLSCSPISGHRSVSWYQQTPGQGLQFLFEYFSETQRNKGNFPGRFSGRQFSNSRSEMNVSTLELGDSALYLCASSLAGGETGGYTFGSGTRLTVV.

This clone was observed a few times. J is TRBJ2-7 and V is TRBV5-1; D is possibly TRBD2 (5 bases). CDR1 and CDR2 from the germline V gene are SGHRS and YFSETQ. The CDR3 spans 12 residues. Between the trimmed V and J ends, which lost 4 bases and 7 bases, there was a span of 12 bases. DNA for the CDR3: TGCGCCAGCAGCAGGACTGGACCTGAGCAGTACTTC. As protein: CASSRTGPEQYF.

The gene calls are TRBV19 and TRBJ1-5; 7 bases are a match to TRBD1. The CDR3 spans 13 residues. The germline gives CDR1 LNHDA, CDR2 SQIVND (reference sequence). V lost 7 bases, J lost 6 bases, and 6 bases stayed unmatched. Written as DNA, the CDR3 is TGTGCCAGTACCCGGGACAGTTTTCAGCCCCAGCATTTT. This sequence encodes CASTRDSFQPQHF.

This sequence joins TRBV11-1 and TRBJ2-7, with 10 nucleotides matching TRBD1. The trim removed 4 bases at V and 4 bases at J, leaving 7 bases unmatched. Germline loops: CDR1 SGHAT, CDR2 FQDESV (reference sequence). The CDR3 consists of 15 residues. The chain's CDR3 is CASSSRRDRGYEQYF. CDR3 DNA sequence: TGTGCCAGCAGCTCACGTCGGGACAGGGGTTACGAGCAGTACTTC.

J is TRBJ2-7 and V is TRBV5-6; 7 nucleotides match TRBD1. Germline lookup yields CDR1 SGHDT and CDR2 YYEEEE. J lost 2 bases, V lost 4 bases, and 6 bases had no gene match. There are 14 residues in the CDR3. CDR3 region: CASSATGIAYEQYF. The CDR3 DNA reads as TGTGCCAGCAGCGCGACAGGGATTGCCTACGAGCAGTACTTC.

CDR3 nucleotides: TGCGCCAGCAGCTGGGGGGGGGATAGCAATCAGCCCCAGCATTTT. Translated: CASSWGGDSNQPQHF. The J gene is TRBJ1-5, the V gene TRBV5-1; perhaps TRBD1 as D (5 bases). V lost 3 bases to trimming and J lost 0 bases, with 10 bases between them. Germline V gene data show CDR1 as SGHRS and CDR2 as YFSETQ. This CDR3 is built from 15 residues.

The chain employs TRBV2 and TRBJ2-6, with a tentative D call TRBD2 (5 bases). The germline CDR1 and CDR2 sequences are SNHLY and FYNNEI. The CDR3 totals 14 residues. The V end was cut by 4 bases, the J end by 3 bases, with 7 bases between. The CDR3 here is CASSGRFGANVLTF. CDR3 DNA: TGTGCCAGCAGTGGGAGGTTTGGGGCCAACGTCCTGACTTTC.

CDR3 in amino acids: CASSGQGSNEKLFF. CDR3 sequence (DNA): TGTGCCAGCAGCGGACAGGGGTCTAATGAAAAACTGTTTTTT. The V call is TRBV9, the J call TRBJ1-4; 8 nucleotides line up with TRBD1. The CDR3 runs 14 residues. Germline V gene data show CDR1 as SGDLS and CDR2 as YYNGEE. V shed 3 bases, J shed 3 bases, and the junction held 1 base outside the gene matches.

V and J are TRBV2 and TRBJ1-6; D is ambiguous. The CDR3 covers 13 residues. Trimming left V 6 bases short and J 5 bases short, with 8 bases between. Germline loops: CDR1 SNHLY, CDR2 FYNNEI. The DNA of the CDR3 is TGTGCCAGCAGCGAATTAAATAATTCACCCCTCCACTTT. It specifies CASSELNNSPLHF.

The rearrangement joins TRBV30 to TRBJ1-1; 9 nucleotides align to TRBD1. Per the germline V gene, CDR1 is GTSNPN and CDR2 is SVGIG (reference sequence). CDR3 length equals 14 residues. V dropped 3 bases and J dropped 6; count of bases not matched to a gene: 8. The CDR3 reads CAWRGTGILSEAFF. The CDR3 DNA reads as TGTGCCTGGAGGGGGACAGGGATCCTATCTGAAGCTTTCTTT.

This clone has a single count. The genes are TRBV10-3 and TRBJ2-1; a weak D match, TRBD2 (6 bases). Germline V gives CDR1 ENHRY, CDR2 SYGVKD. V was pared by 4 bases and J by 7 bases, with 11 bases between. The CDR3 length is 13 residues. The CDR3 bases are TGTGCCATCAGTGGAGCGGAGGGGAATGAGCAGTTCTTC. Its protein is CAISGAEGNEQFF.

This CDR3 is CASSRTGDNSPLHF. The CDR3, as DNA: TGTGCCAGCAGCCGTACAGGGGATAATTCACCCCTCCACTTT. The chain uses TRBV7-9 and TRBJ1-6; TRBD1 matches 7 bases. V gave up 5 bases and J gave up 5 bases; unmatched junction bases: 3. The CDR3 extends over 14 amino acids. Germline V gene data show CDR1 as SEHNR and CDR2 as FQNEAQ (reference sequence). The entire variable domain, with the rest obtained from reference TRBV7-9 and TRBJ1-6, is as follows: DTGVSQNPRHKITKRGQNVTFRCDPISEHNRLYWYRQTLGQGPEFLTYFQNEAQLEKSRLLSDRFSAERPKGSFSTLEIQRTEQGDSAMYLCASSRTGDNSPLHFGNGTRLTVT.

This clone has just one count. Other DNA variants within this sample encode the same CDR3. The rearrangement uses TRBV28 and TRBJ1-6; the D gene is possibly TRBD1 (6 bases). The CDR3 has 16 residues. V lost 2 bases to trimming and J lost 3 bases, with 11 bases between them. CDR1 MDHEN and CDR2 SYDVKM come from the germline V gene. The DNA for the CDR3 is TGTGCCAGCAGTTTACCCACAGGGAACTATAATTCACCCCTCCACTTT. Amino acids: CASSLPTGNYNSPLHF.

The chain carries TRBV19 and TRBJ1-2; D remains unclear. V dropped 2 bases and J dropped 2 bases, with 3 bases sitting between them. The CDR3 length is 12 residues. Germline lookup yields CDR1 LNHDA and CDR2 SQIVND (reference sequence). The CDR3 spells CASSIQNYGYTF. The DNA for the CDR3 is TGTGCCAGTAGTATACAGAACTATGGCTACACCTTC.

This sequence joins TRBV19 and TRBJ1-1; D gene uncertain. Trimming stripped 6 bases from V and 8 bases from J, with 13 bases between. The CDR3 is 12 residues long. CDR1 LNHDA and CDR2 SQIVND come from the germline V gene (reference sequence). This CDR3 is CASSLEATEAFF. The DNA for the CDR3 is TGTGCCAGTAGCTTGGAGGCGACGGAAGCTTTCTTT.

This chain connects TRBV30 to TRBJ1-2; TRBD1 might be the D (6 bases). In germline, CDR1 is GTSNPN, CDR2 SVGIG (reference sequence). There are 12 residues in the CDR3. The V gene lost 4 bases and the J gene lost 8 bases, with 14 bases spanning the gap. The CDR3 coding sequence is TGTGCCTGGACCAGGGGAACGCGGGGCTACACCTTC. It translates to CAWTRGTRGYTF.

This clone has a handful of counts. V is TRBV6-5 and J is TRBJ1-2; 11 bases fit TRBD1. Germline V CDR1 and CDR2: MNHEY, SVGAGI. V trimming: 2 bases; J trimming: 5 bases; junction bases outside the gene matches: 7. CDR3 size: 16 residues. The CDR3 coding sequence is TGTGCCAGCAGTTACACCCGGACAGGGGGCGGGTATGGCTACACCTTC. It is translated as CASSYTRTGGGYGYTF.

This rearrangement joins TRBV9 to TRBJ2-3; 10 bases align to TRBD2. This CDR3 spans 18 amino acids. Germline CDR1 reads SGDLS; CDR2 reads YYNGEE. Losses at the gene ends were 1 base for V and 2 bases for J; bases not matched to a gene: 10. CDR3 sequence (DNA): TGTGCCAGCAGCGTATATGAGTCTAGCGGGGGACACACAGATACGCAGTATTTT. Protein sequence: CASSVYESSGGHTDTQYF. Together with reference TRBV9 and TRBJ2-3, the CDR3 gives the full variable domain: DSGVTQTPKHLITATGQRVTLRCSPRSGDLSVYWYQQSLDQGLQFLIQYYNGEERAKGNILERFSAQQFPDLHSELNLSSLELGDSALYFCASSVYESSGGHTDTQYFGPGTRLTVL.

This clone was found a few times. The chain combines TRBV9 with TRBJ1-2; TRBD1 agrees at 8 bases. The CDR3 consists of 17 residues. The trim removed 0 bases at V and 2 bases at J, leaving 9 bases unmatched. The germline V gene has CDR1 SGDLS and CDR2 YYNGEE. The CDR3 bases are TGTGCCAGCAGCGTAGGTCTTGGTGACAGGGGAAACTATGGCTACACCTTC. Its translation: CASSVGLGDRGNYGYTF.

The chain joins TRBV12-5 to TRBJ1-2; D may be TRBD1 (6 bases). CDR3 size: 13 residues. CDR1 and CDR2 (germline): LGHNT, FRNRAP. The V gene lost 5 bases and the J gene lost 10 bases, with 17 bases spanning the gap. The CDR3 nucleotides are TGTGCTAGTGGTCAGCAGGACAGTCTGGACTACACCTTC. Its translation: CASGQQDSLDYTF.

The CDR3 loop is CASTPLGGGDNEQFF. CDR3 coding DNA: TGTGCCAGTACCCCGCTGGGGGGTGGGGACAATGAGCAGTTCTTC. V and J are TRBV19 and TRBJ2-1, with a weak D call TRBD2 (6 bases). Germline CDR1 is LNHDA and CDR2 is SQIVND (reference sequence). V gave up 7 bases and J gave up 5 bases, with 18 bases separating them. This CDR3 comprises 15 residues.

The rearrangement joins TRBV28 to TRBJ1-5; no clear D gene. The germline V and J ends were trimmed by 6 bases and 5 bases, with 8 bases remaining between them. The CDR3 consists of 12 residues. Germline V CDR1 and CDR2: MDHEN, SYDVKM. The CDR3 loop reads CASRARDQPQHF. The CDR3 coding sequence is TGTGCCAGCAGGGCGAGGGATCAGCCCCAGCATTTT.

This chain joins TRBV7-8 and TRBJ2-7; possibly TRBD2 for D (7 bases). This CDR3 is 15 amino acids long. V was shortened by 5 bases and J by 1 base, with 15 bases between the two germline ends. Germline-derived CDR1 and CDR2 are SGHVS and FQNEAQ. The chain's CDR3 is CASSPAAGASYEQYF. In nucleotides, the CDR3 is TGTGCCAGCAGCCCAGCGGCGGGGGCTTCCTACGAGCAGTACTTC.

CDR3 nucleotide sequence: TGTGCCAGCAGCTGGCGCGGACAGGGATCTGTCGAGCAGTACTTC. This codes for CASSWRGQGSVEQYF. This chain connects TRBV7-2 to TRBJ2-7; 8 nucleotides agree with TRBD1. Looked up from germline, CDR1 is SGHTA and CDR2 is FQGNSA. Trimming at V came to 4 bases and at J to 6 bases, leaving 11 bases not matched to a gene. There are 15 residues in the CDR3.